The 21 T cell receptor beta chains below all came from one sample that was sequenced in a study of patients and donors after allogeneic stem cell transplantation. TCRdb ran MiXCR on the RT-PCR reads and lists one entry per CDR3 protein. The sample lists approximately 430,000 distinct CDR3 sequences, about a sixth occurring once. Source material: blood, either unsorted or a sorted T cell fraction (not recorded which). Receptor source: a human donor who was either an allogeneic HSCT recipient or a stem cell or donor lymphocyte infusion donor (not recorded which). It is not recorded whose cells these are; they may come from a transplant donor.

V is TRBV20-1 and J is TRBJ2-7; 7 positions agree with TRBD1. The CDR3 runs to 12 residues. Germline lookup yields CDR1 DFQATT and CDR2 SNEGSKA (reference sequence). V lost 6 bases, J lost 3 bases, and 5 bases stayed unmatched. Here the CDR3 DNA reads TGCAGTGCCGTGGGACAGATCTACGAGCAGTACTTC. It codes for CSAVGQIYEQYF.

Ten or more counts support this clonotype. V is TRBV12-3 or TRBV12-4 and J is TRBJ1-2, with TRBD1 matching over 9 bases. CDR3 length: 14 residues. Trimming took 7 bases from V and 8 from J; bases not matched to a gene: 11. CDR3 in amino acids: CASTLGQGTEGYTF. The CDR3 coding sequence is TGTGCCAGCACCCTTGGACAGGGGACGGAAGGCTACACCTTC.

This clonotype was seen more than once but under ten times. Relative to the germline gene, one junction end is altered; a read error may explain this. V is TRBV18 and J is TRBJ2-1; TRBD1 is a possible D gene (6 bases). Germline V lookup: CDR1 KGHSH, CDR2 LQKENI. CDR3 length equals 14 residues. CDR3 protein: CANSPLRGRDEQFF. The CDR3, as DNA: TGTGCCAACTCACCACTCAGGGGCCGGGATGAGCAGTTCTTC. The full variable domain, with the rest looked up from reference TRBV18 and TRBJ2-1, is NAGVMQNPRHLVRRRGQEARLRCSPMKGHSHVYWYRQLPEEGLKFMVYLQKENIIDESGMPKERFSAEFPKEGPSILRIQQVVRGDSAAYFCANSPLRGRDEQFFGPGTRLTVL.

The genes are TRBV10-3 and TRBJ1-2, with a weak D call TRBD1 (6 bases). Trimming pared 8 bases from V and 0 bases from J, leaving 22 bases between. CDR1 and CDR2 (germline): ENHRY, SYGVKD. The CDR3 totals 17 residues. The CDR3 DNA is TGTGCCATCGAGTCCGGGGTAGGGGGACCTGCTAACTATGGCTACACCTTC. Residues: CAIESGVGGPANYGYTF.

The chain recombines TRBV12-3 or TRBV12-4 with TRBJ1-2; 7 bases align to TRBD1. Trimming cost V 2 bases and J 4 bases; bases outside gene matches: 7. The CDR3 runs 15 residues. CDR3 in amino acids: CASSLNRGGSYGYTF. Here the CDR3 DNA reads TGTGCCAGCAGTTTAAACAGGGGAGGCAGCTATGGCTACACCTTC.

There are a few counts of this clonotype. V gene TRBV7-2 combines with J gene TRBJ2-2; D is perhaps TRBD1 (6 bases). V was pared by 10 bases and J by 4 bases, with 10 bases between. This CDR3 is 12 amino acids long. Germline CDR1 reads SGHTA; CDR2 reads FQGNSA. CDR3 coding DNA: TGTGCCATCAGGGGAAGCACCGGGGAGCTGTTTTTT. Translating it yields CAIRGSTGELFF.

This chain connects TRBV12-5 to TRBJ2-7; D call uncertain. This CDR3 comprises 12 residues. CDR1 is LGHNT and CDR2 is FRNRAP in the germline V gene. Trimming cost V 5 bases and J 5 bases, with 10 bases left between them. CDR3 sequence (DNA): TGTGCTAGTGGTCCCTCCGTCCACGAGCAGTACTTC. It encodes CASGPSVHEQYF.

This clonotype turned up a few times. The CDR3, as DNA: TGTGCCAGCCGCCCCACGGGACGGAACAACTATGGCTACACCTTC. Translating gives CASRPTGRNNYGYTF. V is TRBV6-1 and J is TRBJ1-2; possible D gene TRBD1, 5 bases. The CDR3 totals 15 residues. V was trimmed by 8 bases and J by 2 bases, leaving 18 bases between them. Germline lookup yields CDR1 MNHNS and CDR2 SASEGT.

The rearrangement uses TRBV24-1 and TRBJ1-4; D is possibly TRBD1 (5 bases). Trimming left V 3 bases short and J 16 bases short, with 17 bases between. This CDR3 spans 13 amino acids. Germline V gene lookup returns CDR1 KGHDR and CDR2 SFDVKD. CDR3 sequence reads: CATSDGDRDSEFF. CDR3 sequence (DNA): TGTGCCACCAGTGATGGAGACAGAGATTCGGAGTTTTTT.

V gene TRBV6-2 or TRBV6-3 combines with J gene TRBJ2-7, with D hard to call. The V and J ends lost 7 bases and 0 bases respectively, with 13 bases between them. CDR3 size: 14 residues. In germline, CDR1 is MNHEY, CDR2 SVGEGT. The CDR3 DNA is TGTGCCAGCAACCCTAGGACGCTCTCCTACGAGCAGTACTTC. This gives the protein CASNPRTLSYEQYF.

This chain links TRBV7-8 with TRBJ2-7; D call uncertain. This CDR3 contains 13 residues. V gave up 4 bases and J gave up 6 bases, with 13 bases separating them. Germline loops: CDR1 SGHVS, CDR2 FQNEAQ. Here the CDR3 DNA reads TGTGCCAGCAGCTCCGTACGATATTCCGAGCAGTACTTC. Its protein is CASSSVRYSEQYF.

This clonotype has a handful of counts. The CDR3 DNA is TGTGCCAGCAGCCCTGGGACTAGCGCACCCTACGAGCAGTACTTC. This sequence encodes CASSPGTSAPYEQYF. V usage is TRBV4-2 and J usage is TRBJ2-7; 10 bases agree with TRBD2. The CDR3 is 15 residues long. V trimming: 4 bases; J trimming: 2 bases; junction bases outside the gene matches: 5. Germline loops: CDR1 LGHNA, CDR2 YNFKEQ.

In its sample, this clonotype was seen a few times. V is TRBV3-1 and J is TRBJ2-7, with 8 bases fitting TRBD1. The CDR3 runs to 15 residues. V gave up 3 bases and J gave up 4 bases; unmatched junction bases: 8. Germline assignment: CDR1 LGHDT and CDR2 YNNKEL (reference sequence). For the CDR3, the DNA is TGTGCCAGCAGCCACCTGGGACAGGAACGTTACGAGCAGTACTTC. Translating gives CASSHLGQERYEQYF.

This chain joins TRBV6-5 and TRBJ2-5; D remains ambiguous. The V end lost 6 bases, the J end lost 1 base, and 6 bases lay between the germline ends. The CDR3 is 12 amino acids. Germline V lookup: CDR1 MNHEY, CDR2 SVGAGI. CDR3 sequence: CASRSPQETQYF. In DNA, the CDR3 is TGTGCCAGCAGGTCGCCCCAAGAGACCCAGTACTTC.

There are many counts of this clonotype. The DNA of the CDR3 is TGCAGTGCAATCCGACAGGGCCGTTACAATGAGCAGTTCTTC. Its protein product is CSAIRQGRYNEQFF. V gene TRBV20-1 combines with J gene TRBJ2-1, with 7 bases matching TRBD1. The CDR3 has 14 amino acids. The germline gives CDR1 DFQATT, CDR2 SNEGSKA (reference sequence). The V segment lost 6 bases and the J segment 4 bases; nucleotides outside the gene matches: 9.

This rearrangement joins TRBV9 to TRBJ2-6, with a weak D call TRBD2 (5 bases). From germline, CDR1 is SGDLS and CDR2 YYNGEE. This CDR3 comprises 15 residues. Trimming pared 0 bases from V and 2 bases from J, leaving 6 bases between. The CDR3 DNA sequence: TGTGCCAGCAGCGTAGGGGGAGCTGGGGCCAACGTCCTGACTTTC. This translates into CASSVGGAGANVLTF.

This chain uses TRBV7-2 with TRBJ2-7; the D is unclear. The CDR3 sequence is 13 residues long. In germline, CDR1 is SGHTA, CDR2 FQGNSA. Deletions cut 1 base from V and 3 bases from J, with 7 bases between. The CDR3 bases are TGTGCCAGCAGCTTAGGTTCAGTCTACGAGCAGTACTTC. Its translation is CASSLGSVYEQYF.

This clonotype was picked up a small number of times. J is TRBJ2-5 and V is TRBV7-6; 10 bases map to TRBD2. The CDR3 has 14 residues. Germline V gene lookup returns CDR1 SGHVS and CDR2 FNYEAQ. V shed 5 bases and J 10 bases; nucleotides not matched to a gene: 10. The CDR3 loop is CASSPPSGSRSQYF. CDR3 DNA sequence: TGTGCCAGCAGCCCCCCTAGCGGGAGTAGGAGCCAGTACTTC.

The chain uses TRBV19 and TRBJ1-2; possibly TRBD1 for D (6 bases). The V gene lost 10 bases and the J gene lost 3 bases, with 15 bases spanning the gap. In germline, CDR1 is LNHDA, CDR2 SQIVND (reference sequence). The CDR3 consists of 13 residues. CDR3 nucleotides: TGTGCCACCCAGGGGCAGAAACACTATGGCTACACCTTC. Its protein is CATQGQKHYGYTF.

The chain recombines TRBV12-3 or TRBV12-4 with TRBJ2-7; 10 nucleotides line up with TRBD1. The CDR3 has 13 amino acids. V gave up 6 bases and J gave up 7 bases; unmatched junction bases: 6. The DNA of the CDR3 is TGTGCCAGCAGACGACAGGGGGCAGGGGAGCAGTACTTC. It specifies CASRRQGAGEQYF.

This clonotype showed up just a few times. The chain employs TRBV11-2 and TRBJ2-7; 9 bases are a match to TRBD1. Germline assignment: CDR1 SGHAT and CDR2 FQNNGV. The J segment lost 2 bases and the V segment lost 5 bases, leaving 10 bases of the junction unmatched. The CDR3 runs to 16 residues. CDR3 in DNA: TGTGCCAGCAGCCTGCGAGCCGGGACAGGGACCTACGAGCAGTACTTC. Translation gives CASSLRAGTGTYEQYF.